Sequencing of this TCR beta chain was carried out in a study of response to subunit inactivated influenza vaccine. TCRdb redid the calling of the RT-PCR reads with MiXCR, one entry per CDR3 protein. Of almost 600,000 distinct CDR3 sequences in the sample, approximately 14% were seen once. This clonotype came up a few times. Its antigen is currently unknown. The CDR3 contains 14 residues. The germline V gene has CDR1 LNHNV and CDR2 YYDKDF (reference sequence). Deletions cut 5 bases from V and 0 bases from J, with 8 bases between. Study-wide points: A suggestion made by the authors is that each seasonal influenza vaccination recruits few new T cells.

This chain connects TRBV15 to TRBJ1-5; D remains ambiguous. The starting material was PBMCs from blood, obtained 12 days after vaccination. The sequence derives from a man aged 50-60 years who received an inactivated influenza vaccine. DNA of the CDR3: TGTGCCACCAGCCATATGAATAGCAATCAGCCCCAGCATTTT. Residues: CATSHMNSNQPQHF.